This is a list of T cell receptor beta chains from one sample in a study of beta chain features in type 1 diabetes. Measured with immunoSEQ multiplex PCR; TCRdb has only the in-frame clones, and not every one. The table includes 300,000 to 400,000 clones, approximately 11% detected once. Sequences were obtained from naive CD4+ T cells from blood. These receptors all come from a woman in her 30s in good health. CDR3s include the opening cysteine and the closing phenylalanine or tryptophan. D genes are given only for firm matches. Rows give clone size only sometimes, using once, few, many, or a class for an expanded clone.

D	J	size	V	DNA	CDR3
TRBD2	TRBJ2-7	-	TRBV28	TGTGCCAGCAAGACTAGCGAACGCGAGCAGTACTTC	CASKTSEREQYF
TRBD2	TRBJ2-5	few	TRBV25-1	TGTGCCAGCAGTGAACGTGGGAGGGGTGCGGAGACCCAGTACTTC	CASSERGRGAETQYF
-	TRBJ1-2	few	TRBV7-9	TGTGCCAGCAGCCAAACCCGGGAGGCTGGGGGCTACACCTTC	CASSQTREAGGYTF
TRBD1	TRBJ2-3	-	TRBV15	TGTGCCACCAGCGAGGGACAGGGGCGGACAGATACGCAGTATTTT	CATSEGQGRTDTQYF
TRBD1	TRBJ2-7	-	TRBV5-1	TGCGCCAGCAGCTGGGACAGGGCCTACGAGCAGTACTTC	CASSWDRAYEQYF
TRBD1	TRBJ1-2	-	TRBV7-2	TGTGCCAGCAGCCCGCCGGGACAGGGATCGCGGGGCTACACCTTC	CASSPPGQGSRGYTF
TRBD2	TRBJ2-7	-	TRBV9	TGTGCCAGCAGCCTCGGGACTAGCGGGATGGTACCCTACGAGCAGTACTTC	CASSLGTSGMVPYEQYF
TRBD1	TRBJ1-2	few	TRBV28	TGTGCCAGCATAGGACAGGGCGGCTACACCTTC	CASIGQGGYTF
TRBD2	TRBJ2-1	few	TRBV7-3	TGTGCCAGCAGCTTAGCGGGAGGCCACAATGAGCAGTTCTTC	CASSLAGGHNEQFF
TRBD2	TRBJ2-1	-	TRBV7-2	TGTGCCAGCAGCTCAAGCGGGACTTCCTACAATGAGCAGTTCTTC	CASSSSGTSYNEQFF
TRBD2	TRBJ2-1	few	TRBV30	TGTGCCTGGAGCCGCCTTCTAGCGGGAGGTGGGGATGAGCAGTTCTTC	CAWSRLLAGGGDEQFF
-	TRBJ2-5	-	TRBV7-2	TGTGCCAGCAGCTTATGGCTAGGGGGAGAGACCCAGTACTTC	CASSLWLGGETQYF
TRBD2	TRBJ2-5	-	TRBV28	TGTGCCAGCAGACCGGGAGGGGGGATGAGCGAGACCCAGTACTTC	CASRPGGGMSETQYF
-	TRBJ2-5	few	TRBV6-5	TGTGCCAGCAGTTACCCCGGGACGCGGGGGACCCAGTACTTC	CASSYPGTRGTQYF
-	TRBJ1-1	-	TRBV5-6	TGTGCCAGCAGCGATTCCCCGGGGAACACTGAAGCTTTCTTT	CASSDSPGNTEAFF
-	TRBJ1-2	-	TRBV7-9	TGTGCCAGCAGCTCTACTACGGACAGTTACTATGGCTACACCTTC	CASSSTTDSYYGYTF
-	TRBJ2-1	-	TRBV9	TGTGCCAGCAGCGCTGCGGGATCCTACAATGAGCAGTTCTTC	CASSAAGSYNEQFF
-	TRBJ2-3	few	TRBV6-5	TGTGCCAGCAGACCGACAGGTTGGGGCACAGATACGCAGTATTTT	CASRPTGWGTDTQYF
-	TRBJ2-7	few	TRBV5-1	TGCGCCAGCAGCTCGGGAAAAGACCGCGAGCAGTACTTC	CASSSGKDREQYF
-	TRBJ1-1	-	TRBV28	TGTGCCAGCAGAACCACACTGAACACTGAAGCTTTCTTT	CASRTTLNTEAFF
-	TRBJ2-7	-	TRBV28	TGTGCCAGCAGTTTCTCTGTCTCCTACGAGCAGTACTTC	CASSFSVSYEQYF
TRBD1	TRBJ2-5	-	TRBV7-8	TGTGCCAGCCTAGGACAGGTCGGCCAAGAGACCCAGTACTTC	CASLGQVGQETQYF
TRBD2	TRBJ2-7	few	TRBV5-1	TGCGCCAGCAGCTCGGGACTAGGTTTCTACGAGCAGTACTTC	CASSSGLGFYEQYF
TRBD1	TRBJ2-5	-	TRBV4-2	TGTGCCAGCAGCCACCGGACAGGGAATTCGGGAGAGACCCAGTACTTC	CASSHRTGNSGETQYF
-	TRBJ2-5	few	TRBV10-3	TGTGCCATCAGTGGCCCCAGGTCGGAAGAGACCCAGTACTTC	CAISGPRSEETQYF